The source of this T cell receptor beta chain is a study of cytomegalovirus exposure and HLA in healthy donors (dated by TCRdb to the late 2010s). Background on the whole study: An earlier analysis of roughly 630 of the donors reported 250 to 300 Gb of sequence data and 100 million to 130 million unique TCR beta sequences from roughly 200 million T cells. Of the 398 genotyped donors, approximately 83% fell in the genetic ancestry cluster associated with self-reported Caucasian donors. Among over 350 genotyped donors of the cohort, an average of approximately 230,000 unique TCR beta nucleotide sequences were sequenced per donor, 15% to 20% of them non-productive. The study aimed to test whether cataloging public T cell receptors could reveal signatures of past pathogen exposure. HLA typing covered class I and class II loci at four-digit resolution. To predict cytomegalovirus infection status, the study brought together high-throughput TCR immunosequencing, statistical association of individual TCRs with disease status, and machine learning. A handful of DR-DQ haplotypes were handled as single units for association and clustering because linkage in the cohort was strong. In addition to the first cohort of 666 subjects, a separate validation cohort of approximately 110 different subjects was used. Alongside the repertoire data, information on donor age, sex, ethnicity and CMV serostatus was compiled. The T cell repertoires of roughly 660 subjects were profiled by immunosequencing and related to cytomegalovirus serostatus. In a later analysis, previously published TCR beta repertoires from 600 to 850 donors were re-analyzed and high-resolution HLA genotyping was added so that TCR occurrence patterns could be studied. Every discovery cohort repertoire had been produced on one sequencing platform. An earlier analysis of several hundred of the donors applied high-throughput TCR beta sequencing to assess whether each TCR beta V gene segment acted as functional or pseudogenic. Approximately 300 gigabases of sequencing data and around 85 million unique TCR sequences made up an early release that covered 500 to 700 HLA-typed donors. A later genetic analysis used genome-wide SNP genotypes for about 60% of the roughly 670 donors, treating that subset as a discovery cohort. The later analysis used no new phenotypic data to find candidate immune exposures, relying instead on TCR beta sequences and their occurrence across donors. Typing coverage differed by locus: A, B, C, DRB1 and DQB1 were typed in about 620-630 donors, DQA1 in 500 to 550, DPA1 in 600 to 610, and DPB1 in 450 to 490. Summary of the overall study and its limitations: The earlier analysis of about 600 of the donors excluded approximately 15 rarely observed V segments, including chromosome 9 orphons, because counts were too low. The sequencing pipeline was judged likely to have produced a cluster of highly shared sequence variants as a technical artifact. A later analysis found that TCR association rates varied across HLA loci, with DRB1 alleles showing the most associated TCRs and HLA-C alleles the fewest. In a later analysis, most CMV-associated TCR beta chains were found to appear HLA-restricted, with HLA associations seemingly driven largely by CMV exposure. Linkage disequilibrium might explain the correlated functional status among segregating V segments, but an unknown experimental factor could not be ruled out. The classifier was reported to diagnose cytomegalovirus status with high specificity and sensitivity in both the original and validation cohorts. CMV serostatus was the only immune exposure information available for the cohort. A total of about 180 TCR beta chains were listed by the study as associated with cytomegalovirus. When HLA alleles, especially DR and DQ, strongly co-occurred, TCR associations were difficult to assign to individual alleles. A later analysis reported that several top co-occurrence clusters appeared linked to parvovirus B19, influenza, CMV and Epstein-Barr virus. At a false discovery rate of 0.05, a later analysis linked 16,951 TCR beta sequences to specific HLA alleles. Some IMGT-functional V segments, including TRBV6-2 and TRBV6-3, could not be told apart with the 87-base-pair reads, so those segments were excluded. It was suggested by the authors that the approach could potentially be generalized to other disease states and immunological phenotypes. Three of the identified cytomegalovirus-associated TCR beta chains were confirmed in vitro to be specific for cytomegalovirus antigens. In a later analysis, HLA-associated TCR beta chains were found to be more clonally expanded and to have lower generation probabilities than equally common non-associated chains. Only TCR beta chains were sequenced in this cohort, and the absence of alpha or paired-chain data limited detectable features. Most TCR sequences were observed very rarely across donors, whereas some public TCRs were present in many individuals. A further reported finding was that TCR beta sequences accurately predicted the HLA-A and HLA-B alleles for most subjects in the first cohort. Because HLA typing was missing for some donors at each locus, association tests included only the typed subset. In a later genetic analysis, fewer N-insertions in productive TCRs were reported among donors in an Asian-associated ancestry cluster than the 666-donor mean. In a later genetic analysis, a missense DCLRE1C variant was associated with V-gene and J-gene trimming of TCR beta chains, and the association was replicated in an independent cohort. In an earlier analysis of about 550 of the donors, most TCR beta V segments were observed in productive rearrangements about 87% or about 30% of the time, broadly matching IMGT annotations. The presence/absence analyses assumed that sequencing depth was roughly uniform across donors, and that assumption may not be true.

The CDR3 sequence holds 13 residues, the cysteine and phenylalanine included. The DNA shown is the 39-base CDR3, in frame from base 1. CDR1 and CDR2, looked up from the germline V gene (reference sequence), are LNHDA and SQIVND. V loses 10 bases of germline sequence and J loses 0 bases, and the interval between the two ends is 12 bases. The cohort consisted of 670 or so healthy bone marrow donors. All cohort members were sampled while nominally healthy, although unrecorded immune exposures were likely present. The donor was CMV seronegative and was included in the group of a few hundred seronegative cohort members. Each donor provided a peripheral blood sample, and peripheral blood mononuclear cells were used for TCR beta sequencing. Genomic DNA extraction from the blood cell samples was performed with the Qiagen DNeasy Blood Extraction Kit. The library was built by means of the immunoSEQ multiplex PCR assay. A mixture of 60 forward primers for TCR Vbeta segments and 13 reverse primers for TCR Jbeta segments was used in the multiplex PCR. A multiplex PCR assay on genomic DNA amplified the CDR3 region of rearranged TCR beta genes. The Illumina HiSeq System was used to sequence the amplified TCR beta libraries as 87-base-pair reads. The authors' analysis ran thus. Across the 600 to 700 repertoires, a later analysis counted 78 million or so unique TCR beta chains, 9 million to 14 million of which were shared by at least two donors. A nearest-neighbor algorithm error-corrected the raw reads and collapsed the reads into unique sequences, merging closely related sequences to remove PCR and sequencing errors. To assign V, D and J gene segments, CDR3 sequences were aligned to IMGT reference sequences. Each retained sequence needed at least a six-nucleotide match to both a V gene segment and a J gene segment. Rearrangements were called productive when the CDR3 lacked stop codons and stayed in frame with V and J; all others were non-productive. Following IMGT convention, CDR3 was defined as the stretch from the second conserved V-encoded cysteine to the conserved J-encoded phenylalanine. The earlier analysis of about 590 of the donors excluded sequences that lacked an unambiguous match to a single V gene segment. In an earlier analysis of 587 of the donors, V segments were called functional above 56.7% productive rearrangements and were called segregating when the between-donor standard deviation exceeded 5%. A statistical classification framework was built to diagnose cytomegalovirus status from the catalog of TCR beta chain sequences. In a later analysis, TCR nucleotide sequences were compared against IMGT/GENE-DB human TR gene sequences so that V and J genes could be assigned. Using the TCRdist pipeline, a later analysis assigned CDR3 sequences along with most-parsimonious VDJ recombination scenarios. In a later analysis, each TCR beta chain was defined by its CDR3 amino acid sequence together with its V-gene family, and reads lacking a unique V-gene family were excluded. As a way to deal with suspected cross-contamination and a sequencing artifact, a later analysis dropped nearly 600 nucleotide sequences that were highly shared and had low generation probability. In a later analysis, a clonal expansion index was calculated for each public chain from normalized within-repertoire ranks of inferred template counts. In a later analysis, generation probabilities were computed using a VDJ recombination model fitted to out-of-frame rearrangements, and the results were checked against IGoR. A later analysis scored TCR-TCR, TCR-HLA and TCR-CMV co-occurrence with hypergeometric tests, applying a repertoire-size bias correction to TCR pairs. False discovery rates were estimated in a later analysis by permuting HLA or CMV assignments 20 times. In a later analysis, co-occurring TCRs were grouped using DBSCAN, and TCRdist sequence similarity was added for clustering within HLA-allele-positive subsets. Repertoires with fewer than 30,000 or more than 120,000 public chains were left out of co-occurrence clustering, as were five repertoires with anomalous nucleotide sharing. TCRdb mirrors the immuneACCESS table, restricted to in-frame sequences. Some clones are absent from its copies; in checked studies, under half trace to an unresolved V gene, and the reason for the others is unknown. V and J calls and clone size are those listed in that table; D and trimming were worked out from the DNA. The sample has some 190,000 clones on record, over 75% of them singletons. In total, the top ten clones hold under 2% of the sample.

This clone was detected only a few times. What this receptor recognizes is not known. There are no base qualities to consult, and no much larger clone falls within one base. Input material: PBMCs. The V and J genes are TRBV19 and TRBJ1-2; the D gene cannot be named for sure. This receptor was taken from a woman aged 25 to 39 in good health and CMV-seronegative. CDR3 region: CAIKMAANYGYTF. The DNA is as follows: TGTGCCATTAAGATGGCTGCTAACTATGGCTACACCTTC.